One and the same sample provided the 5 T cell receptor beta chains below, sequenced in a study of blood T cell repertoires in COVID-19 (dated by TCRdb to about 2020). Libraries were built with the immunoSEQ multiplex PCR assay. TCRdb stores this immuneACCESS table with in-frame sequences only. Part of the clones is absent; in the studies checked, under half of the shortfall reflects unresolved V genes, and no reason is known for the rest. The table for this sample lists roughly 410,000 clones; 70% to 90% of them were counted only once. The ten largest clones capture roughly 1.4% of the sample. The sample consisted of peripheral blood. The receptor set was obtained from a woman between 40 and 50 years old with COVID-19, enrolled during active disease.

The chain recombines TRBV5-6 with TRBJ1-2, with D perhaps matching TRBD1 (5 bases). Germline V gene lookup returns CDR1 SGHDT and CDR2 YYEEEE. CDR3 length: 15 amino acids. Trimming cost V 5 bases and J 4 bases, with 18 bases left between them. In DNA, the CDR3 is TGTGCCAGCAGTTATCTACAGGTGGGCGGCTATGGCTACACCTTC. This translates into CASSYLQVGGYGYTF. The variable domain in full, with the rest retrieved from reference TRBV5-6 and TRBJ1-2, is DAGVTQSPTHLIKTRGQQVTLRCSPKSGHDTVSWYQQALGQGPQFIFQYYEEEERQRGNFPDRFSGHQFPNYSSELNVNALLLGDSALYLCASSYLQVGGYGYTFGSGTRLTVV.

J is TRBJ1-6 and V is TRBV10-3; D call uncertain. The CDR3 is 15 residues long. CDR1 ENHRY and CDR2 SYGVKD come from the germline V gene. The V and J ends lost 0 bases and 7 bases respectively, with 10 bases between them. Written as DNA, the CDR3 is TGTGCCATCAGTGAGTCCCCCCCGGGGAATTCACCCCTCCACTTT. This sequence encodes CAISESPPGNSPLHF.

The chain couples TRBV19 to TRBJ1-5; 9 bases map to TRBD1. CDR1 LNHDA and CDR2 SQIVND come from the germline V gene (reference sequence). CDR3 length: 15 amino acids. Unmatched junction bases numbered 9, after V lost 6 bases and J lost 6 bases. CDR3 DNA sequence: TGTGCCAGTAGGCTACAGGGGGCGCGGGGTCAGCCCCAGCATTTT. This encodes CASRLQGARGQPQHF.

The chain links TRBV5-6 to TRBJ1-4; 7 positions match TRBD1. Trimming took 5 bases from V and 3 from J; bases not matched to a gene: 7. The V gene's germline CDR1 is SGHDT and CDR2 YYEEEE. This CDR3 comprises 15 residues. This chain's CDR3 is CASSSPGTANEKLFF. In DNA, the CDR3 is TGTGCCAGCAGTTCCCCCGGGACAGCTAATGAAAAACTGTTTTTT.

This chain connects TRBV28 to TRBJ2-4; 8 bases fit TRBD1. CDR1 is MDHEN, CDR2 SYDVKM, per germline. The CDR3 is 18 residues long. Losses at the gene ends were 5 bases for V and 6 bases for J; bases not matched to a gene: 18. The chain's CDR3 is CASSPPGQGVRMRNIQYF. For the CDR3, the DNA is TGTGCCAGCAGTCCCCCCGGACAGGGAGTTAGGATGCGAAACATTCAGTACTTC.